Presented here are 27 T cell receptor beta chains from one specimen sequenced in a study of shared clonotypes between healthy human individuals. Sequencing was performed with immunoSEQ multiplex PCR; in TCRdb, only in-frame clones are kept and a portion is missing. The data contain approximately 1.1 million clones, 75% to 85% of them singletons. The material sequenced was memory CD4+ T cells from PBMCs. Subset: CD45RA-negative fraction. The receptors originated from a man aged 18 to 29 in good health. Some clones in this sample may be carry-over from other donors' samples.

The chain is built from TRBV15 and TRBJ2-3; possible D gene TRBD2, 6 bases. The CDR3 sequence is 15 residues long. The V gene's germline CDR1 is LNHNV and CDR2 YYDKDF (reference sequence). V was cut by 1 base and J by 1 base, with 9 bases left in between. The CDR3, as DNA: TGTGCCACCAGCAGAGGAGCTAGCGGCACAGATACGCAGTATTTT. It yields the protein CATSRGASGTDTQYF.

The CDR3 DNA sequence: TGTGCCAGCAGCCAAGGGGCCTCAGATACGCAGTATTTT. Its protein product is CASSQGASDTQYF. The rearrangement links TRBV14 to TRBJ2-3; the D is unclear. Germline V CDR1 and CDR2: SGHDN, FVKESK. V was trimmed by 1 base and J by 4 bases, leaving 6 bases between them. The CDR3 length is 13 residues. The whole variable domain, remainder taken from reference TRBV14 and TRBJ2-3, is EAGVTQFPSHSVIEKGQTVTLRCDPISGHDNLYWYRRVMGKEIKFLLHFVKESKQDESGMPNNRFLAERTGGTYSTLKVQPAELEDSGVYFCASSQGASDTQYFGPGTRLTVL.

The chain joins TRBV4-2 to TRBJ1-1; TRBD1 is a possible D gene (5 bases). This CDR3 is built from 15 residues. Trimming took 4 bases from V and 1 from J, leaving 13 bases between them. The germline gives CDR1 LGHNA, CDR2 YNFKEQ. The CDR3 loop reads CASSLDGGENTEAFF. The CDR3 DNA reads TGTGCCAGCAGCCTGGACGGGGGGGAGAACACTGAAGCTTTCTTT.

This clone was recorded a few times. CDR3 in amino acids: CASSRASGVKETQYF. DNA for the CDR3: TGTGCCAGCAGCCGTGCTAGCGGGGTTAAAGAGACCCAGTACTTC. The chain carries TRBV5-4 and TRBJ2-5; 9 bases match TRBD2. Germline V gene data show CDR1 as SGHNT and CDR2 as YYREEE (reference sequence). The CDR3 is 15 amino acids. V shed 4 bases, J shed 3 bases, and the junction held 7 bases outside the gene matches.

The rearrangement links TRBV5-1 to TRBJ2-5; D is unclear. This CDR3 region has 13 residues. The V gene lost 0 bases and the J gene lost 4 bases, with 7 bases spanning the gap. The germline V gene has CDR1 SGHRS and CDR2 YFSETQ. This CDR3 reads CASSLGWGETQYF. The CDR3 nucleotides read TGCGCCAGCAGCTTGGGATGGGGAGAGACCCAGTACTTC.

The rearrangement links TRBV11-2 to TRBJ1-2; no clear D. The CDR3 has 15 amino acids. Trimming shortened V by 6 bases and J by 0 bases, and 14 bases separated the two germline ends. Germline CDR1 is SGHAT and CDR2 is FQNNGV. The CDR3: CASRALAAANYGYTF. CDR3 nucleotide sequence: TGTGCCAGCAGGGCACTGGCAGCTGCTAACTATGGCTACACCTTC.

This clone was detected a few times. CDR3 sequence (DNA): TGTGCCACCAGCAGTGCAGGGGGGTCGGGCTACACCTTC. Translation: CATSSAGGSGYTF. V gene TRBV15 combines with J gene TRBJ1-2; 7 bases match TRBD1. Looked up from germline, CDR1 is LNHNV and CDR2 is YYDKDF (reference sequence). J was trimmed by 8 bases and V by 3 bases; bases with no gene match: 6. The CDR3 is 13 amino acids.

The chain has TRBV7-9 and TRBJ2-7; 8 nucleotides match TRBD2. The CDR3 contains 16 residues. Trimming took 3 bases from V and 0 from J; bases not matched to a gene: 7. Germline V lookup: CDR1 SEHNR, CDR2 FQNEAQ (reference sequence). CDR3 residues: CASSFGSGGGSYEQYF. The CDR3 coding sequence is TGTGCCAGCAGCTTCGGGTCGGGAGGGGGCTCCTACGAGCAGTACTTC.

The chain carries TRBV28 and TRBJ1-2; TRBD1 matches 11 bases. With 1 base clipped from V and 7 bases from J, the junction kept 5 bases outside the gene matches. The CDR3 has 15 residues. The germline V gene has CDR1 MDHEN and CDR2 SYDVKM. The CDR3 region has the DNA TGTGCCAGCAGTTTATTTGGACAGGGGGCGCCTGGCTACACCTTC. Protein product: CASSLFGQGAPGYTF.

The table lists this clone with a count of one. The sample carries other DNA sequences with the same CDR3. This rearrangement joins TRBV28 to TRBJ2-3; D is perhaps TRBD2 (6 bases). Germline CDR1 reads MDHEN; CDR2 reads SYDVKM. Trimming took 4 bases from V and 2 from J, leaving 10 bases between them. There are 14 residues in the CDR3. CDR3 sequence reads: CASSSTRNTDTQYF. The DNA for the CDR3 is TGTGCCAGCAGTTCGACTAGGAACACAGATACGCAGTATTTT.

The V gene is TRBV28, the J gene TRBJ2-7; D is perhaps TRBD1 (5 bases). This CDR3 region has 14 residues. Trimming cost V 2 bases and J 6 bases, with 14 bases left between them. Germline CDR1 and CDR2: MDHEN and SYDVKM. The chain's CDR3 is CASSLVDRGREQYF. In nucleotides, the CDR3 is TGTGCCAGCAGTTTAGTAGACAGAGGACGCGAGCAGTACTTC.

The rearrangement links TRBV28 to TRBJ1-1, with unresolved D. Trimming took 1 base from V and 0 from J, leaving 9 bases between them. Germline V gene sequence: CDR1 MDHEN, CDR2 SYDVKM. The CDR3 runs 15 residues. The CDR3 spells CASSLFGPVNTEAFF. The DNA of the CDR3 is TGTGCCAGCAGTTTATTTGGCCCAGTGAACACTGAAGCTTTCTTT.

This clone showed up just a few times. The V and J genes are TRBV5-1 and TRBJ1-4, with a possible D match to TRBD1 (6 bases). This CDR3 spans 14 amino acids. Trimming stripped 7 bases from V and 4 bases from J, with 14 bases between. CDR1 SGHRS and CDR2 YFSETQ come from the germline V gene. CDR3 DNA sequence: TGCGCCAGCCAACGGGACATCCTTAATGAAAAACTGTTTTTT. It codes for CASQRDILNEKLFF.

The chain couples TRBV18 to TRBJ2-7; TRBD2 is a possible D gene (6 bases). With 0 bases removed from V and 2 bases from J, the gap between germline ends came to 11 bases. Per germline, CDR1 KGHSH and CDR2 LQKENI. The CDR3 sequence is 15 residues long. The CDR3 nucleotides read TGTGCCAGCTCACCACCGGGGACTGCAGCCTACGAGCAGTACTTC. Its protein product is CASSPPGTAAYEQYF. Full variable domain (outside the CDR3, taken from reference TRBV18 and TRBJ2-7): NAGVMQNPRHLVRRRGQEARLRCSPMKGHSHVYWYRQLPEEGLKFMVYLQKENIIDESGMPKERFSAEFPKEGPSILRIQQVVRGDSAAYFCASSPPGTAAYEQYFGPGTRLTVT.

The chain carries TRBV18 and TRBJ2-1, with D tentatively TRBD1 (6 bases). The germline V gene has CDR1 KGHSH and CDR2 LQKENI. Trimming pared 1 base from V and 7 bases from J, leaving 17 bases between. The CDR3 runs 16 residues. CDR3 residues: CASSPRLSDRSNEQFF. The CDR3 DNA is TGTGCCAGCTCACCACGCTTATCCGACAGGTCTAATGAGCAGTTCTTC.

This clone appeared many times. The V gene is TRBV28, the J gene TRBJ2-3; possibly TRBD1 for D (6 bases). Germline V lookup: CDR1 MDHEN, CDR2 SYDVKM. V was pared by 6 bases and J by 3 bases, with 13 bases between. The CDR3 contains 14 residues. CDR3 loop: CASSPLQGTDTQYF. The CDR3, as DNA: TGTGCCAGCAGCCCCTTACAGGGAACAGATACGCAGTATTTT. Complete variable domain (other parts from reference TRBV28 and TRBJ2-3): DVKVTQSSRYLVKRTGEKVFLECVQDMDHENMFWYRQDPGLGLRLIYFSYDVKMKEKGDIPEGYSVSREKKERFSLILESASTNQTSMYLCASSPLQGTDTQYFGPGTRLTVL.

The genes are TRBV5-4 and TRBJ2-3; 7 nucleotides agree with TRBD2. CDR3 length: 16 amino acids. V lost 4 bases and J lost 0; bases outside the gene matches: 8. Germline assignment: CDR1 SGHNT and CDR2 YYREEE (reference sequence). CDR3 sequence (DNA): TGTGCCAGCAGCACAGACCTAGCGGCTAGCACAGATACGCAGTATTTT. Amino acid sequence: CASSTDLAASTDTQYF.

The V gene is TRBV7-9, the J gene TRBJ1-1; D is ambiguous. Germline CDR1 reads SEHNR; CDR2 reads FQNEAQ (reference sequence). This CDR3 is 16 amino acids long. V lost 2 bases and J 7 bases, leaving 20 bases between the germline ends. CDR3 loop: CASSLPSMTLRGEAFF. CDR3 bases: TGTGCCAGCAGCTTACCATCGATGACCCTCCGGGGTGAAGCTTTCTTT.

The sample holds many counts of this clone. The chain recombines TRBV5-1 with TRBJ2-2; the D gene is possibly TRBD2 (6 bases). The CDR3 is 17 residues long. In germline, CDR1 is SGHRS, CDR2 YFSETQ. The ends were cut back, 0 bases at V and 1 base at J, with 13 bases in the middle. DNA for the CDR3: TGCGCCAGCAGCTTGGCCGCGGGGCTCAGGAACACCGGGGAGCTGTTTTTT. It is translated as CASSLAAGLRNTGELFF.

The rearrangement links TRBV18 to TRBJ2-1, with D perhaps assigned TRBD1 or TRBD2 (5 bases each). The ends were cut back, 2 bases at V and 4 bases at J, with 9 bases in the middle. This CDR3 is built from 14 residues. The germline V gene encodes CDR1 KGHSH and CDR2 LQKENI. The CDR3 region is CASSPERTYNEQFF. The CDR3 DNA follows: TGTGCCAGCTCACCAGAGCGGACATACAATGAGCAGTTCTTC. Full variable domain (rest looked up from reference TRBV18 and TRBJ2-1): NAGVMQNPRHLVRRRGQEARLRCSPMKGHSHVYWYRQLPEEGLKFMVYLQKENIIDESGMPKERFSAEFPKEGPSILRIQQVVRGDSAAYFCASSPERTYNEQFFGPGTRLTVL.

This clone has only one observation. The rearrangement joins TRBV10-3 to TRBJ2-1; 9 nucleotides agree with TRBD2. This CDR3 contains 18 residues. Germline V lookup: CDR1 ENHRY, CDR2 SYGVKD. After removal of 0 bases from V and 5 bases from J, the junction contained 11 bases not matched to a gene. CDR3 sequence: CAISESPPASGRNNEQFF. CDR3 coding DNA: TGTGCCATCAGTGAGTCCCCACCGGCGAGCGGGAGGAACAATGAGCAGTTCTTC.

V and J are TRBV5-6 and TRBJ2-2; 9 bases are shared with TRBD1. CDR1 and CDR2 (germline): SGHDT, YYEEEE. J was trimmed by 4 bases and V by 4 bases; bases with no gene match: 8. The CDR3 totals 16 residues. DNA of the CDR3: TGTGCCAGCAGCCCCGACAGGGGGGCTCGCACCGGGGAGCTGTTTTTT. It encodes CASSPDRGARTGELFF. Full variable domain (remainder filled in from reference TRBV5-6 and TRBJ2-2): DAGVTQSPTHLIKTRGQQVTLRCSPKSGHDTVSWYQQALGQGPQFIFQYYEEEERQRGNFPDRFSGHQFPNYSSELNVNALLLGDSALYLCASSPDRGARTGELFFGEGSRLTVL.

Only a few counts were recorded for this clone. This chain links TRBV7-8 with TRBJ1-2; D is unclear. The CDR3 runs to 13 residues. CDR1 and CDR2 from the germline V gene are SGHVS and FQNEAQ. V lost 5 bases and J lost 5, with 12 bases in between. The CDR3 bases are TGTGCCAGCAGCCCGGGTCGTAATTATGGCTACACCTTC. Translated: CASSPGRNYGYTF.

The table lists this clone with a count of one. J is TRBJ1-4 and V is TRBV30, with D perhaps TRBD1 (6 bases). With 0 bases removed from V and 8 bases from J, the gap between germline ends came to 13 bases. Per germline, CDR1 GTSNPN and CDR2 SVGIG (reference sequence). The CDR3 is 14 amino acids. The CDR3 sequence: CAWSVGGIGEKLFF. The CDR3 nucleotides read TGTGCCTGGAGTGTAGGGGGGATTGGAGAAAAACTGTTTTTT.

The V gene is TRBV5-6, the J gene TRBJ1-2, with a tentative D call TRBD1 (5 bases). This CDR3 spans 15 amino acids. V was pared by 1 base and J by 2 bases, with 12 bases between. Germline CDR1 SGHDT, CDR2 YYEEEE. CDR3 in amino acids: CASSLRGGSNYGYTF. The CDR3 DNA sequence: TGTGCCAGCAGCTTGAGGGGCGGATCCAACTATGGCTACACCTTC.

In nucleotides, the CDR3 is TGCAGCGTTGAAGACCGAATATCCTCTGTGAGGACCCAGTACTTC. Amino acid sequence: CSVEDRISSVRTQYF. The chain couples TRBV29-1 to TRBJ2-5; no reliable D call. Germline CDR1 SQVTM, CDR2 ANQGSEA. CDR3 size: 15 residues. Deletions cut 0 bases from V and 7 bases from J, with 18 bases between.

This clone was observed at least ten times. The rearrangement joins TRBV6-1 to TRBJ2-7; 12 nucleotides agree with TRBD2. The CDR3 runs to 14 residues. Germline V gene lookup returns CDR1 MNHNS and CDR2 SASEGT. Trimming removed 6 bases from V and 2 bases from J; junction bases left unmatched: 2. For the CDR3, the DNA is TGTGCCAGCAGACTAGCGGGAGGAACCTACGAGCAGTACTTC. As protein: CASRLAGGTYEQYF.